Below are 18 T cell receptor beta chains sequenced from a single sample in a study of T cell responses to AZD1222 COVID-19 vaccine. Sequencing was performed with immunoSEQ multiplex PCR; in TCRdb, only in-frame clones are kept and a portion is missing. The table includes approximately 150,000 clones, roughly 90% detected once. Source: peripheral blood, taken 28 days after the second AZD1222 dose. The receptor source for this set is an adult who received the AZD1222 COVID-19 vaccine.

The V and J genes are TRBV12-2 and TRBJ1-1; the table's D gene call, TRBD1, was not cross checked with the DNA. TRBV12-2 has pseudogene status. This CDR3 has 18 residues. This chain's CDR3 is CASRHGSLDRSLNTEAFF. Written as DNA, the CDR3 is TGTGCAAGTCGCCATGGATCGCTAGACAGGAGTCTGAACACTGAAGCTTTCTTT.

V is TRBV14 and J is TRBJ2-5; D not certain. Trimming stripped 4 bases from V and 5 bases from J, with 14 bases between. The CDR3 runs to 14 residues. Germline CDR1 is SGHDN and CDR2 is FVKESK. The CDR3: CASSLLTGMETQYF. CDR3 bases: TGTGCCAGCAGCCTCCTCACTGGGATGGAGACCCAGTACTTC.

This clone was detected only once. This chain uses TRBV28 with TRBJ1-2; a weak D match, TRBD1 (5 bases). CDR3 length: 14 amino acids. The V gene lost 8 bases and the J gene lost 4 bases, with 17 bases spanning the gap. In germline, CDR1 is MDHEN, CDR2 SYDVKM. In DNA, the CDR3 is TGTGCCAGCGTGCGCGAGGGGTTGATCTATGGCTACACCTTC. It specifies CASVREGLIYGYTF.

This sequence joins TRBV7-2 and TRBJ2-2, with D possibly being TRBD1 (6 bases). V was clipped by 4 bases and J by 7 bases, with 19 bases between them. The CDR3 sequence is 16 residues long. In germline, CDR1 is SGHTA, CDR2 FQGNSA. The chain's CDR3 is CASSSQGTGLGGELFF. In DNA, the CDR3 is TGTGCCAGCAGCTCACAGGGTACCGGTCTGGGCGGGGAGCTGTTTTTT.

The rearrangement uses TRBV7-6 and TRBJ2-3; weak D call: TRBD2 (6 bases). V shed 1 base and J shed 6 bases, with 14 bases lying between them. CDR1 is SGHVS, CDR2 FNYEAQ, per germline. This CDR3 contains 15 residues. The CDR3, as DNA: TGTGCCAGCAGCTTAGGGAGTGGGGGGTCGGATACGCAGTATTTT. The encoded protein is CASSLGSGGSDTQYF.

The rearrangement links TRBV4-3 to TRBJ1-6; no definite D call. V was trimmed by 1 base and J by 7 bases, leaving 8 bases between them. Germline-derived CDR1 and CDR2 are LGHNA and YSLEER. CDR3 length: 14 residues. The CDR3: CASSQVGRNSPLHF. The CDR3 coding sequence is TGCGCCAGCAGCCAAGTTGGCAGAAATTCACCCCTCCACTTT.

CDR3 in DNA: TGTGCCAGCAGCCCACGGACGGGATTTAATGAAAAACTGTTTTTT. Protein sequence: CASSPRTGFNEKLFF. This rearrangement joins TRBV9 to TRBJ1-4, with D uncertain. Trimming removed 4 bases from V and 4 bases from J, with 14 bases in between. There are 15 residues in the CDR3. Germline CDR1 and CDR2: SGDLS and YYNGEE.

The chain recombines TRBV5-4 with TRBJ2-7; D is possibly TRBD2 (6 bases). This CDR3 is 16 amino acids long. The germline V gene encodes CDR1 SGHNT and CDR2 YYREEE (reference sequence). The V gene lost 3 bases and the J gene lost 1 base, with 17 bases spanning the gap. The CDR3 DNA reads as TGTGCCAGCAGCTCGGGTGGGGGGAGCGGTTCCTACGAGCAGTACTTC. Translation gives CASSSGGGSGSYEQYF.

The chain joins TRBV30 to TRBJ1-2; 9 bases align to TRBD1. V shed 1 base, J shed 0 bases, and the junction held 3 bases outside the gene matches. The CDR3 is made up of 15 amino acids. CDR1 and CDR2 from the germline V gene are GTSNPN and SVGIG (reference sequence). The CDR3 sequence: CAWSAWTGANYGYTF. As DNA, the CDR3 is TGTGCCTGGAGTGCCTGGACAGGGGCTAACTATGGCTACACCTTC.

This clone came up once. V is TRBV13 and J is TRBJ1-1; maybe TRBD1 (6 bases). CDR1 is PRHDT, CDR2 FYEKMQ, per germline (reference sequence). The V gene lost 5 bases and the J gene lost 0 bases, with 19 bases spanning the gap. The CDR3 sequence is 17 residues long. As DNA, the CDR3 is TGTGCCAGCAGCCCTCGGGAGTCAGGGGATATGAACACTGAAGCTTTCTTT. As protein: CASSPRESGDMNTEAFF.

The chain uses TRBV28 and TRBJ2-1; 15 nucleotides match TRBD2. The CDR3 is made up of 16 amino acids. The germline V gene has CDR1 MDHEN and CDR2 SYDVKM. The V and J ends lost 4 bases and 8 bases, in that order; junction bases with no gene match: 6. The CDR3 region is CASSSWTSGRADEQFF. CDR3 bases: TGTGCCAGCAGTTCATGGACTAGCGGGAGGGCCGATGAGCAGTTCTTC.

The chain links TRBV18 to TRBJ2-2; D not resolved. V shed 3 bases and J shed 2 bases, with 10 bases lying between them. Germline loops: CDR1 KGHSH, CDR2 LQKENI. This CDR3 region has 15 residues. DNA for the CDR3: TGTGCCAGCTCACCTCGAACGGCAAACACCGGGGAGCTGTTTTTT. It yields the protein CASSPRTANTGELFF.

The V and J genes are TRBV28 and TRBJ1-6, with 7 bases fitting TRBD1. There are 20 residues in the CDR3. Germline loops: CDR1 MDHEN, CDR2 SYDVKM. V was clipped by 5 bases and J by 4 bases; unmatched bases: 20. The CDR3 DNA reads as TGTGCCAGCAGTAGAGGGTTAGGGGGCCCCGACTCCCTTTATAATTCACCCCTCCACTTT. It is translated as CASSRGLGGPDSLYNSPLHF.

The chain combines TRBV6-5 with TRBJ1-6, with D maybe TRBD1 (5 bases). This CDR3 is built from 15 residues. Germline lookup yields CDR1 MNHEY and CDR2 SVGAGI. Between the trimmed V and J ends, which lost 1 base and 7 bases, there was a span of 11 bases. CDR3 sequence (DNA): TGTGCCAGCAGTTACTACCGGGGGGAAAATTCACCCCTCCACTTT. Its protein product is CASSYYRGENSPLHF.

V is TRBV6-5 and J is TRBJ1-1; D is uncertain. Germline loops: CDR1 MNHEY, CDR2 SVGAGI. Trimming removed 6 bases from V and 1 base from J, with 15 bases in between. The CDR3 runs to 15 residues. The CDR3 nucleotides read TGTGCCAGCAGCTCTCCTTGGGTCCAGAACACTGAAGCTTTCTTT. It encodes CASSSPWVQNTEAFF.

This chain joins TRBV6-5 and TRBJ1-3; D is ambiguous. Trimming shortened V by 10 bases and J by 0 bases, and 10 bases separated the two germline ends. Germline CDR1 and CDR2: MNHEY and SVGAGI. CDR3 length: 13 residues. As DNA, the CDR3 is TGTGCCACCCGGGGTGACTCTGGAAACACCATATATTTT. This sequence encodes CATRGDSGNTIYF.

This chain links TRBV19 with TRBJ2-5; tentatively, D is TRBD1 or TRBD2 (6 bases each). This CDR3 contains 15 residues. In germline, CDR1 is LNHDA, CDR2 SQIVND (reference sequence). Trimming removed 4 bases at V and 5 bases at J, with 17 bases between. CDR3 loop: CASSKRTVGGETQYF. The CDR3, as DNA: TGTGCCAGTAGTAAACGGACAGTTGGGGGGGAGACCCAGTACTTC.

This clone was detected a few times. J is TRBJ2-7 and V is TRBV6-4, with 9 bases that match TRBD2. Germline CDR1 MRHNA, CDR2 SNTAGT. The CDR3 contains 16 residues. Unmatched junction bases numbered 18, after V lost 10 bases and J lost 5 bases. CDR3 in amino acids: CATAVSGSSAAHEQYF. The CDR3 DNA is TGTGCCACCGCGGTTAGCGGGAGTTCCGCGGCCCACGAGCAGTACTTC.